These 18 T cell receptor beta chains came from one sample sequenced in a study of CD8 T cells in ankylosing spondylitis. TCRdb recomputed calls from the 5' RACE reads with MiXCR, one row per CDR3 protein. The sample has around 9,100 distinct CDR3 sequences, 5.5% to 6.5% seen once. The sequencing input was blood, either unsorted or a sorted T cell fraction (not recorded which). The receptors shown here come from a female donor with ankylosing spondylitis or in good health (not recorded which).

The chain links TRBV9 to TRBJ1-1; D ambiguous. With 7 bases removed from V and 4 bases from J, the gap between germline ends came to 23 bases. The germline V gene encodes CDR1 SGDLS and CDR2 YYNGEE. This CDR3 region has 16 residues. The CDR3 is CASGGVSGGKSTEAFF. DNA of the CDR3: TGTGCCAGCGGAGGCGTGTCGGGCGGAAAGAGCACTGAAGCTTTCTTT. The full variable domain, its missing parts supplied by reference TRBV9 and TRBJ1-1, is DSGVTQTPKHLITATGQRVTLRCSPRSGDLSVYWYQQSLDQGLQFLIQYYNGEERAKGNILERFSAQQFPDLHSELNLSSLELGDSALYFCASGGVSGGKSTEAFFGQGTRLTVV.

This clonotype was counted ten times or more. V gene TRBV9 combines with J gene TRBJ1-5; D gene unclear. The CDR3 contains 13 residues. Germline CDR1 reads SGDLS; CDR2 reads YYNGEE. V dropped 4 bases and J dropped 2 bases, with 7 bases sitting between them. The CDR3 DNA reads TGTGCCAGCAGCCCTCGCGGCAATCAGCCCCAGCATTTT. The encoded protein is CASSPRGNQPQHF.

The sample holds many counts of this clonotype. The V call is TRBV9, the J call TRBJ2-1, with a possible D match to TRBD2 (5 bases). Germline V gene data show CDR1 as SGDLS and CDR2 as YYNGEE. V dropped 5 bases and J dropped 6 bases, with 12 bases sitting between them. The CDR3 spans 13 residues. CDR3 loop: CASSGPSSNEQFF. The CDR3 DNA follows: TGTGCCAGCAGTGGGCCTAGCAGCAATGAGCAGTTCTTC.

This clonotype was observed at least ten times. The rearrangement joins TRBV9 to TRBJ1-3; D is uncertain. V lost 4 bases and J 1 base, leaving 15 bases between the germline ends. Germline V gene sequence: CDR1 SGDLS, CDR2 YYNGEE. This CDR3 region has 16 residues. This CDR3 is CASSFPRTGSGNTIYF. CDR3 DNA: TGTGCCAGCAGCTTTCCCCGGACGGGTTCTGGAAACACCATATATTTT.

In its sample, this clonotype was seen many times. J is TRBJ2-7 and V is TRBV9; 9 bases map to TRBD1. Germline trimming cut 3 bases from V and 2 bases from J; bases unmatched to any gene: 6. This CDR3 is built from 15 residues. The V gene's germline CDR1 is SGDLS and CDR2 YYNGEE. Here the CDR3 reads CASSAGTGRTYEQYF. The CDR3 DNA sequence: TGTGCCAGCAGCGCCGGGACAGGGAGGACCTACGAGCAGTACTTC.

This clonotype was found a few times. The rearrangement links TRBV9 to TRBJ2-5; 7 nucleotides align to TRBD1. This CDR3 region has 15 residues. Germline CDR1 is SGDLS and CDR2 is YYNGEE. The trim removed 4 bases at V and 1 base at J, leaving 7 bases unmatched. The CDR3 DNA reads TGTGCCAGCAGCCCTCCGGGACAGATCCAAGAGACCCAGTACTTC. This encodes CASSPPGQIQETQYF. The complete variable domain, with remaining parts taken from reference TRBV9 and TRBJ2-5, reads DSGVTQTPKHLITATGQRVTLRCSPRSGDLSVYWYQQSLDQGLQFLIQYYNGEERAKGNILERFSAQQFPDLHSELNLSSLELGDSALYFCASSPPGQIQETQYFGPGTRLLVL.

The gene calls are TRBV9 and TRBJ1-2, with D perhaps matching TRBD1 (5 bases). The length of the CDR3 is 14 residues. Looked up from germline, CDR1 is SGDLS and CDR2 is YYNGEE. V was cut by 0 bases and J by 8 bases, with 14 bases left in between. Here the CDR3 reads CASSVGSWGDGYTF. In nucleotides, the CDR3 is TGTGCCAGCAGCGTAGGAAGTTGGGGGGACGGCTACACCTTC.

This sequence joins TRBV9 and TRBJ2-1, with D perhaps being TRBD1 or TRBD2 (5 bases each). The germline V and J ends were trimmed by 3 bases and 11 bases, with 12 bases remaining between them. The CDR3 spans 12 residues. Germline V gives CDR1 SGDLS, CDR2 YYNGEE. DNA of the CDR3: TGTGCCAGCAGCGCCTGGGGGTGGAAGCAGTTCTTC. It codes for CASSAWGWKQFF. Full variable domain (missing parts from reference TRBV9 and TRBJ2-1): DSGVTQTPKHLITATGQRVTLRCSPRSGDLSVYWYQQSLDQGLQFLIQYYNGEERAKGNILERFSAQQFPDLHSELNLSSLELGDSALYFCASSAWGWKQFFGPGTRLTVL.

This clonotype was counted at least ten times. The chain combines TRBV9 with TRBJ2-1; 10 bases line up with TRBD2. CDR1 and CDR2 (germline): SGDLS, YYNGEE. Losses at the gene ends were 0 bases for V and 10 bases for J; bases not matched to a gene: 7. This CDR3 has 15 residues. The CDR3 bases are TGTGCCAGCAGCGTAGGCCTAGCGGGAGAGAGAGAGCAGTTCTTC. This translates into CASSVGLAGEREQFF.

This clonotype qualifies as medium-sized (0.01 to 0.1%). The J gene is TRBJ1-1, the V gene TRBV9; the D gene is possibly TRBD1 (5 bases). Germline assignment: CDR1 SGDLS and CDR2 YYNGEE. Trimming took 2 bases from V and 0 from J, leaving 11 bases between them. The CDR3 has 15 amino acids. CDR3 in DNA: TGTGCCAGCAGCGTCGAACAGGTAATGAACACTGAAGCTTTCTTT. Protein: CASSVEQVMNTEAFF.

This clonotype was counted ten times or more. The chain has TRBV9 and TRBJ2-5; D is undetermined. With 0 bases removed from V and 4 bases from J, the gap between germline ends came to 10 bases. CDR1 is SGDLS and CDR2 is YYNGEE in the germline V gene. The CDR3 contains 14 residues. CDR3 residues: CASSVDWGRETQYF. CDR3 coding DNA: TGTGCCAGCAGCGTAGATTGGGGTCGAGAGACCCAGTACTTC.

This clonotype occurred many times. The V call is TRBV9, the J call TRBJ2-7; D assignment may be TRBD1 or TRBD2 (5 bases each). The germline V gene has CDR1 SGDLS and CDR2 YYNGEE. V was shortened by 4 bases and J by 2 bases, with 13 bases between the two germline ends. The CDR3 has 14 amino acids. For the CDR3, the DNA is TGTGCCAGCAGCTCCGGACTGACAGCCTACGAGCAGTACTTC. It codes for CASSSGLTAYEQYF.

In its sample, this clonotype ranks as medium-sized. This sequence joins TRBV9 and TRBJ1-1; D is undetermined. This CDR3 region has 13 residues. V was trimmed by 0 bases and J by 7 bases, leaving 10 bases between them. Germline V lookup: CDR1 SGDLS, CDR2 YYNGEE. In DNA, the CDR3 is TGTGCCAGCAGCGTAGCTGAACAGTTTGAAGCTTTCTTT. Protein: CASSVAEQFEAFF.

This clonotype was seen ten or more times. The rearrangement uses TRBV9 and TRBJ2-7, with 8 bases fitting TRBD1. Per germline, CDR1 SGDLS and CDR2 YYNGEE. After removal of 3 bases from V and 1 base from J, the junction contained 3 bases not matched to a gene. The CDR3 has 14 amino acids. In DNA form, the CDR3 reads TGTGCCAGCAGCGCGGGACAGGCATCCTACGAGCAGTACTTC. It translates to CASSAGQASYEQYF.

This clonotype is judged medium-sized. The V call is TRBV9, the J call TRBJ1-1; D not resolved. Trimming took off 0 bases at V and 3 bases at J, with 12 bases between the two ends. CDR3 length equals 15 residues. Germline-derived CDR1 and CDR2 are SGDLS and YYNGEE. This chain's CDR3 is CASSVGFREDTEAFF. The DNA for the CDR3 is TGTGCCAGCAGCGTAGGCTTTAGGGAGGACACTGAAGCTTTCTTT.

By its share, this clonotype is medium-sized. This chain links TRBV9 with TRBJ2-1, with D possibly TRBD1 on 5 matching bases. The CDR3 extends over 13 amino acids. Germline V lookup: CDR1 SGDLS, CDR2 YYNGEE. V was trimmed by 0 bases and J by 10 bases, leaving 11 bases between them. The CDR3 region is CASSVAGAGEQFF. Here the CDR3 DNA reads TGTGCCAGCAGCGTAGCTGGGGCAGGCGAGCAGTTCTTC. Full variable domain (missing parts from reference TRBV9 and TRBJ2-1): DSGVTQTPKHLITATGQRVTLRCSPRSGDLSVYWYQQSLDQGLQFLIQYYNGEERAKGNILERFSAQQFPDLHSELNLSSLELGDSALYFCASSVAGAGEQFFGPGTRLTVL.

This clonotype has ten or more counts. The genes are TRBV9 and TRBJ1-1, with D perhaps matching TRBD1 (5 bases). V shed 1 base and J shed 2 bases, with 12 bases lying between them. This CDR3 contains 15 residues. The germline V gene has CDR1 SGDLS and CDR2 YYNGEE. CDR3 sequence: CASSVTGTVNTEAFF. The DNA for the CDR3 is TGTGCCAGCAGCGTAACCGGGACGGTTAACACTGAAGCTTTCTTT.

In its sample, this clonotype was seen a few times. CDR3 in DNA: TGTGCCAGCAGCGGACGGGGCTACACCTTC. It yields the protein CASSGRGYTF. V usage is TRBV9 and J usage is TRBJ1-2; D gene unclear. V was shortened by 3 bases and J by 8 bases, with 5 bases between the two germline ends. CDR3 length equals 10 residues. CDR1 SGDLS and CDR2 YYNGEE come from the germline V gene.